These T cell receptor beta chains were read from a single sample in a study of blood T cell repertoires in COVID-19. Repertoires were generated with immunoSEQ multiplex PCR, while TCRdb's copy carries only in-frame clones and drops some. The sample lists under 250,000 clones, roughly 80% occurring once. Sequencing was performed on peripheral blood. These receptors were taken from a woman in her 30s who had recovered from COVID-19. Both conserved end residues are part of each CDR3. A D gene is named only where the DNA matches it firmly. Clone size appears in some rows only: once, few, many, or a class for an expanded clone.

d_gene | abundance | j_gene | v_gene | CDR3nt | CDR3aa
NA | once | TRBJ2-5 | TRBV30 | TGTGCCTTCCGGGACACCAGCGCTAGCGAGACCCAGTACTTC | CAFRDTSASETQYF
TRBD1 | NA | TRBJ2-3 | TRBV28 | TGTGCCAGCAGTTCGGGACAGATAGATACGCAGTATTTT | CASSSGQIDTQYF
NA | NA | TRBJ1-1 | TRBV6-5 | TGTGCCAGCAACCCCAGGAGGGGTTTGGCTGAAGCTTTCTTT | CASNPRRGLAEAFF
TRBD2 | NA | TRBJ2-1 | TRBV5-1 | TGCGCCAGCAGCTTGCCCCCTAGCGGGAGTTCGGATGGTTACAATGAGCAGTTCTTC | CASSLPPSGSSDGYNEQFF
NA | NA | TRBJ1-1 | TRBV12-3/TRBV12-4 | TGTGCCAGCAGTTTGGCGGACAGAGAAGCTTTCTTT | CASSLADREAFF
TRBD2 | once | TRBJ2-2 | TRBV9 | TGTGCCAGCAGCGACGGGACTAGCGGGAACACCGGGGAGCTGTTTTTT | CASSDGTSGNTGELFF
NA | NA | TRBJ1-1 | TRBV7-9 | TGTGCCAGCAGCCTCAAGATGAGGGAGAACACTGAAGCTTTCTTT | CASSLKMRENTEAFF
NA | NA | TRBJ1-3 | TRBV6-5 | TGTGCCAGCGAAACAGCCGGAAGGGGAAACACCATATATTTT | CASETAGRGNTIYF
NA | NA | TRBJ2-1 | TRBV3-1/TRBV3-2 | TGTGCCAGCAGCCAAGGAGTAGCGAAGCAGTTCTTC | CASSQGVAKQFF
TRBD1 | NA | TRBJ2-7 | TRBV14 | TGTGCCAGCAGCCTTACCAGGGGGCTAAGTTACGAGCAGTACTTC | CASSLTRGLSYEQYF
NA | NA | TRBJ2-1 | TRBV11-3 | TGTGCCAGCAGCCACACCGGTAGCGGTAATGAGCAGTTCTTC | CASSHTGSGNEQFF
TRBD1 | once | TRBJ2-1 | TRBV7-3 | TGTGCCAGCAGCTTCGAGGGGGCCGCGTACAATGAGCAGTTCTTC | CASSFEGAAYNEQFF
TRBD1 | NA | TRBJ1-2 | TRBV5-5 | TGTGCCAGCAGCTTCGATGACAGGGGCCCCGGGTATGGCTACACCTTC | CASSFDDRGPGYGYTF
NA | NA | TRBJ1-2 | TRBV7-9 | TGTGCCAGCAGCTCAGGGACTAACTATGGCTACACCTTC | CASSSGTNYGYTF
NA | NA | TRBJ2-2 | TRBV12-3/TRBV12-4 | TGTGCCAGCAGTTTACGGTCCGGGGAGCTGTTTTTT | CASSLRSGELFF
TRBD2 | few | TRBJ2-5 | TRBV5-1 | TGCGCCAGCAGCTACGGGACTAGCGGCTCCGGTGAGACCCAGTACTTC | CASSYGTSGSGETQYF
NA | few | TRBJ2-1 | TRBV12-3/TRBV12-4 | TGTGCCAGCGTCGGTAGCATCAATGAGCAGTTCTTC | CASVGSINEQFF
NA | NA | TRBJ1-3 | TRBV7-2 | TGTGCCAGCAGCCGGGGGACGGGAAACACCATATATTTT | CASSRGTGNTIYF
TRBD2 | few | TRBJ2-5 | TRBV7-3 | TGTGCCAGCAGCTTACGAGGACTAGCGGGAGGAAGCGAGACCCAGTACTTC | CASSLRGLAGGSETQYF
NA | NA | TRBJ2-5 | TRBV24-1 | TGTGCCACCAGTGAAAGCCAGGTGTGGGAGACCCAGTACTTC | CATSESQVWETQYF
TRBD2 | NA | TRBJ2-2 | TRBV5-6 | TGTGCCAGCAGCGCGGGCCTAACTAGCGGGAGTCGTACCGGGGAGCTGTTTTTT | CASSAGLTSGSRTGELFF
NA | NA | TRBJ1-2 | TRBV30 | TGTGCCTGGGGATTAACAGGATATGGCTACACCTTC | CAWGLTGYGYTF
NA | NA | TRBJ1-3 | TRBV27 | TGTGCCAGCAGTTCAAATGGAAACACCATATATTTT | CASSSNGNTIYF
NA | NA | TRBJ1-1 | TRBV9 | TGTGCCAGCAGGGGAGGGGGGAACACTGAAGCTTTCTTT | CASRGGGNTEAFF
NA | few | TRBJ2-7 | TRBV27 | TGTGCCAGCGTCCCGGGGGGCCCAGATAGCTCCTACGAGCAGTACTTC | CASVPGGPDSSYEQYF
NA | NA | TRBJ2-3 | TRBV6-4 | TGTGCCACCTCATCCGAGGGAGTTGGCACAGATACGCAGTATTTT | CATSSEGVGTDTQYF
NA | few | TRBJ2-3 | TRBV6-6 | TGTGCCAGCAGTTATGGGCTAGCCTCAGATACGCAGTATTTT | CASSYGLASDTQYF
TRBD2 | NA | TRBJ2-3 | TRBV3-1/TRBV3-2 | TGTGCCAGCAGCCAAGAACTCGGTCTAGCGGGGTACACAGATACGCAGTATTTT | CASSQELGLAGYTDTQYF
NA | NA | TRBJ1-1 | TRBV27 | TGTGCCAGCAGTTTGGCTCCGGGACAAAACACTGAAGCTTTCTTT | CASSLAPGQNTEAFF
NA | few | TRBJ2-7 | TRBV19 | TGTGCCAGTAAGAAGGCCAGCTTAGACTACTACGAGCAGTACTTC | CASKKASLDYYEQYF
TRBD2 | NA | TRBJ2-5 | TRBV19 | TGTGCCAGTAGTCCCTTTAGCGGGAAAGAGACCCAGTACTTC | CASSPFSGKETQYF
TRBD1 | NA | TRBJ1-2 | TRBV5-5 | TGTGCCAGCAGCTTGGACAGGGGAGAAGGCAACTATGGCTACACCTTC | CASSLDRGEGNYGYTF
NA | NA | TRBJ2-5 | TRBV12-5 | TGTGCTAGTGGTTTTGACCTAGTCGGGACCCAGTACTTC | CASGFDLVGTQYF
TRBD2 | NA | TRBJ2-1 | TRBV9 | TGTGCCAGCAGCCCAGGACTAGCGGAGATATACAATGAGCAGTTCTTC | CASSPGLAEIYNEQFF
TRBD1 | NA | TRBJ1-1 | TRBV2 | TGTGCCAGCAGGGGACAGCCGAACACTGAAGCTTTCTTT | CASRGQPNTEAFF
NA | few | TRBJ2-7 | TRBV12-3/TRBV12-4 | TGTGCCAGCAGTTTGACCCGGGACTCTCAGTACTTC | CASSLTRDSQYF
TRBD1 | few | TRBJ1-2 | TRBV27 | TGTGCCACCGCAGAAATTGGACAGGCAGCTAACTATGGCTACACCTTC | CATAEIGQAANYGYTF
TRBD2 | NA | TRBJ2-7 | TRBV4-1 | TGCGCCAGCAGCCAAGATGGGACGGGAGGACTCTACGAGCAGTACTTC | CASSQDGTGGLYEQYF
NA | NA | TRBJ2-2 | TRBV4-2 | TGTGCCAGCAGCCCGATGACTAGCGGGGAGCTGTTTTTT | CASSPMTSGELFF
TRBD1 | NA | TRBJ1-1 | TRBV10-1 | TGCGCCAGCAGTCCAGGGGGCACTGAAGCTTTCTTT | CASSPGGTEAFF
TRBD1 | NA | TRBJ2-2 | TRBV5-1 | TGCGCCAGCAGCTCCGGACGGATGACCCGGGACAGGGCGAACACCGGGGAGCTGTTTTTT | CASSSGRMTRDRANTGELFF
TRBD2 | NA | TRBJ2-1 | TRBV10-1 | TGCGCCAGCAGTGAATCGGCGGGAGGGTCCTACAATGAGCAGTTCTTC | CASSESAGGSYNEQFF
TRBD2 | NA | TRBJ2-7 | TRBV11-3 | TGTGCCAGCAGCTCCCGAAAGGAGCTAGCGGGTCCCTACGAGCAGTACTTC | CASSSRKELAGPYEQYF
NA | NA | TRBJ2-2 | TRBV7-9 | TGTGCCAGCAGCTTAGTGGCAACAGCCTTCCCCGGGGAGCTGTTTTTT | CASSLVATAFPGELFF
TRBD1 | NA | TRBJ1-2 | TRBV28 | TGTGCCAGCAGTTCTCGGACAGGGTCCAGCGCGGGCTACACCTTC | CASSSRTGSSAGYTF
NA | NA | TRBJ2-7 | TRBV28 | TGTGCCAGCAGCCCGGGGGGCGTCTACGAGCAGTACTTC | CASSPGGVYEQYF
NA | once | TRBJ2-3 | TRBV6-6 | TGTGCCAGCAGTCTAAGAGGGGTCGGGGGTACCACAGATACGCAGTATTTT | CASSLRGVGGTTDTQYF
TRBD2 | NA | TRBJ2-7 | TRBV5-4 | TGTGCCAGCAGCCAGCCGCTAGCGGGAGCTCGGGACGAGCAGTACTTC | CASSQPLAGARDEQYF
NA | NA | TRBJ1-4 | TRBV25-1 | TGTGCCAGCAGTGACAGGGCAACTAATGAAAAACTGTTTTTT | CASSDRATNEKLFF
NA | NA | TRBJ2-7 | TRBV7-9 | TGTGCCAGCAGCCCCAGGCGGGGGCAGTACTTC | CASSPRRGQYF
NA | NA | TRBJ2-4 | TRBV6-5 | TGTGCCAGCAGTTACTCGAGAGGACTGTGGGACATTCAGTACTTC | CASSYSRGLWDIQYF
NA | NA | TRBJ2-5 | TRBV27 | TGTGCCAGCAGCAAAACCCGGAGGGGGCCAGAGACCCAGTACTTC | CASSKTRRGPETQYF
TRBD1 | once | TRBJ1-5 | TRBV27 | TGTGCCAGCAGTTTTCATGAACCAGGGGGAAAGAGAAATCAGCCCCAGCATTTT | CASSFHEPGGKRNQPQHF
TRBD1 | NA | TRBJ2-1 | TRBV5-1 | TGCGCCAGCAGCTTGGATGGACAGGGGGCCTCCAATGAGCAGTTCTTC | CASSLDGQGASNEQFF
TRBD2 | NA | TRBJ2-3 | TRBV10-2 | TGCGCCAGCAGGGACGGGACTAGCGGCTATACGCAGTATTTT | CASRDGTSGYTQYF
NA | many | TRBJ2-3 | TRBV2 | TGTGCCAGCAGTGGTTACGGGAGCGGCACAGATACGCAGTATTTT | CASSGYGSGTDTQYF